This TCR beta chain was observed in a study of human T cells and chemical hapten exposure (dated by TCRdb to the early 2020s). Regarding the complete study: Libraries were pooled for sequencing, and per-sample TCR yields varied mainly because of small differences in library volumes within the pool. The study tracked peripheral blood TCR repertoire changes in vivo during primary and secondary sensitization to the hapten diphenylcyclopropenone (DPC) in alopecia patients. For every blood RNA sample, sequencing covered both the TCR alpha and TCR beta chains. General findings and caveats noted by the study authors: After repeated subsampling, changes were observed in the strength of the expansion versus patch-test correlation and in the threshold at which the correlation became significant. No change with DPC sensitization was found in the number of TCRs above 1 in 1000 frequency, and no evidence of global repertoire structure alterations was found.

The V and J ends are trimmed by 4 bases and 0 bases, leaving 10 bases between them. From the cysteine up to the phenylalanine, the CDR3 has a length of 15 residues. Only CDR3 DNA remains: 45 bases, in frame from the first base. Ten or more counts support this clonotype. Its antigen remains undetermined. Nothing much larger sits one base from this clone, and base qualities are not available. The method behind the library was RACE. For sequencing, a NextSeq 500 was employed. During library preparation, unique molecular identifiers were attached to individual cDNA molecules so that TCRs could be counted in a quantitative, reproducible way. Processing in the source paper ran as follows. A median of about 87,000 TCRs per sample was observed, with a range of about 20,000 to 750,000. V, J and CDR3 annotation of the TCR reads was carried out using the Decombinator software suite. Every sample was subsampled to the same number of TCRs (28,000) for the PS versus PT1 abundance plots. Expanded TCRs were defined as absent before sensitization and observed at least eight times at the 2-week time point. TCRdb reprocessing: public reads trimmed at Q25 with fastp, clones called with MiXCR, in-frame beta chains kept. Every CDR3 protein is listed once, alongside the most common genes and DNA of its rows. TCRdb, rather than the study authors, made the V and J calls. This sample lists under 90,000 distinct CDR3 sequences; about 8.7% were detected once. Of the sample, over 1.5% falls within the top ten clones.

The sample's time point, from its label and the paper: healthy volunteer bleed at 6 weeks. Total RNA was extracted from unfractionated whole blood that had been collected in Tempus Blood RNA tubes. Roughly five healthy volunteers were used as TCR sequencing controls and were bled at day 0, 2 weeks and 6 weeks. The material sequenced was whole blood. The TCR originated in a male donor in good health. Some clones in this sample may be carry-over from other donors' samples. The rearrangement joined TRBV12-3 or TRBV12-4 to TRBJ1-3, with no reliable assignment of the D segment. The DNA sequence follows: TGTGCCAGCAGTTATACAGCCGACTCTGGAAACACCATATATTTT. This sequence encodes CASSYTADSGNTIYF.